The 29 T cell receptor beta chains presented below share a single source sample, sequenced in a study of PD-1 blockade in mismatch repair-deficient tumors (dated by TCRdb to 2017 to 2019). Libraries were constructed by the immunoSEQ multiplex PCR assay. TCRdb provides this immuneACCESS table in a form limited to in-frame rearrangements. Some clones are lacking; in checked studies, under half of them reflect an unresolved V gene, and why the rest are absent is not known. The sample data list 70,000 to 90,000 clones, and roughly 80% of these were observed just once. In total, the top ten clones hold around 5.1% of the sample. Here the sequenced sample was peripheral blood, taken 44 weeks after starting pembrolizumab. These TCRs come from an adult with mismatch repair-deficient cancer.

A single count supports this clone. CDR3 nucleotide sequence: TGTGCCAGCACCCTGGAACCGGTTCGAGGAACCGGGGAGCTGTTTTTT. Its translation: CASTLEPVRGTGELFF. The V call is TRBV27, the J call TRBJ2-2; D uncertain. The CDR3 is 16 amino acids. V lost 7 bases and J lost 5, with 20 bases in between. Germline CDR1 MNHEY, CDR2 SMNVEV (reference sequence).

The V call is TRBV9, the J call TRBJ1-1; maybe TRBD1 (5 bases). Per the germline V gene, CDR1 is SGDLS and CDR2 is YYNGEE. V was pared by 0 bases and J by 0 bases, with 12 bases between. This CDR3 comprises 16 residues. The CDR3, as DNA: TGTGCCAGCAGCGTAGCCCCGGAAGGGGTGAACACTGAAGCTTTCTTT. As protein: CASSVAPEGVNTEAFF.

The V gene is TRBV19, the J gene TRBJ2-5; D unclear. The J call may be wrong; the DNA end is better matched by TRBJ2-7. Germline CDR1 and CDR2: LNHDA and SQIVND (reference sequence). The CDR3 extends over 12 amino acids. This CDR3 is CASSTSSYEQYF. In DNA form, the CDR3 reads TGTGCCAGTAGTACTAGCTCCTACGAGCAGTACTTC.

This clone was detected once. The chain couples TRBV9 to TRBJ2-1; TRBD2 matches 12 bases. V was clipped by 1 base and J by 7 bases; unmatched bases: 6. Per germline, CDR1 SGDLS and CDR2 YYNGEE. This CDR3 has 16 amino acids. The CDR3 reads CASSVLAGGPRNEQFF. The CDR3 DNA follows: TGTGCCAGCAGCGTACTAGCGGGAGGGCCTAGGAATGAGCAGTTCTTC.

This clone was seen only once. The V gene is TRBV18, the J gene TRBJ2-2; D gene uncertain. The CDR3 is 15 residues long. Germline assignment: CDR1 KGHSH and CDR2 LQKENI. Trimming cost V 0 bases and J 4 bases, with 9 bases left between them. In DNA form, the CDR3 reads TGTGCCAGCTCACCACCGTTGGACGCCACCGGGGAGCTGTTTTTT. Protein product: CASSPPLDATGELFF.

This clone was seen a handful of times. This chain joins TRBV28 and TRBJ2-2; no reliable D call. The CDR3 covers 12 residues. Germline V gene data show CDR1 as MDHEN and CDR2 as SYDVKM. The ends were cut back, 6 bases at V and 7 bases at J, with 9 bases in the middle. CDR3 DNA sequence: TGTGCCAGCAGGAGGTGGATCGGGGAGCTGTTTTTT. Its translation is CASRRWIGELFF.

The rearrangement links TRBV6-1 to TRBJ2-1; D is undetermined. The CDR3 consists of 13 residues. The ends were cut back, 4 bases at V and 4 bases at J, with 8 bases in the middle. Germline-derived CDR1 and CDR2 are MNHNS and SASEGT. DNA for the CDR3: TGTGCCAGCAGTGGTCAGTTATACAATGAGCAGTTCTTC. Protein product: CASSGQLYNEQFF.

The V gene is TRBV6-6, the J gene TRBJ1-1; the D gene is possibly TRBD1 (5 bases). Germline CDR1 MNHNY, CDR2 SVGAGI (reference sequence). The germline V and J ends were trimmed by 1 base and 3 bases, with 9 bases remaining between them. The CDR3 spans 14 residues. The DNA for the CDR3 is TGTGCCAGCAGTTACTATCAGGGAGACACTGAAGCTTTCTTT. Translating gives CASSYYQGDTEAFF.

The CDR3 DNA reads TGTGCCAGCAGTTTAGCTGCCGGGACAATTCCCCTTATGAACACTGAAGCTTTCTTT. This sequence encodes CASSLAAGTIPLMNTEAFF. The chain has TRBV28 and TRBJ1-1, with a possible D match to TRBD1 (6 bases). Germline V gene lookup returns CDR1 MDHEN and CDR2 SYDVKM. The V end lost 2 bases, the J end lost 0 bases, and 22 bases lay between the germline ends. There are 19 residues in the CDR3.

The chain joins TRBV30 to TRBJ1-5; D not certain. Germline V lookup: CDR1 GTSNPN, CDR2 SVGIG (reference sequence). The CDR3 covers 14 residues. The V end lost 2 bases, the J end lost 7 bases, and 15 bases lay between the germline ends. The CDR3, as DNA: TGTGCCTGGAGTCTTGGCGTGGATGGACAGCCCCAGCATTTT. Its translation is CAWSLGVDGQPQHF. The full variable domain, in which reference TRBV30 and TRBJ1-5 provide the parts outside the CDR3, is SQTIHQWPATLVQPVGSPLSLECTVEGTSNPNLYWYRQAAGRGLQLLFYSVGIGQISSEVPQNLSASRPQDRQFILSSKKLLLSDSGFYLCAWSLGVDGQPQHFGDGTRLSIL.

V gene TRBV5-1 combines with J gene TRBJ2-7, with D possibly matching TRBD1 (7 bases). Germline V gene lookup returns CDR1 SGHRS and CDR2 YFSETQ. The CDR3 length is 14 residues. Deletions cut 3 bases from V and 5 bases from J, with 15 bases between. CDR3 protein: CASSSRGQLDEQYF. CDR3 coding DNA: TGCGCCAGCAGCTCGCGGGGACAGCTGGACGAGCAGTACTTC.

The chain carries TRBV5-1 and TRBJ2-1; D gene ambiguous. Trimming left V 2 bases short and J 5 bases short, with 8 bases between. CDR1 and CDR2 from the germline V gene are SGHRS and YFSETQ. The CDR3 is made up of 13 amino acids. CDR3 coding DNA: TGCGCCAGCAGCTTTACGACTGACAATGAGCAGTTCTTC. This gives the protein CASSFTTDNEQFF.

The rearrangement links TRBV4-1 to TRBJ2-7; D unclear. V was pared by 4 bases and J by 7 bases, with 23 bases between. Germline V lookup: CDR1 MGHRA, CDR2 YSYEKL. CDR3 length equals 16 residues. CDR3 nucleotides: TGCGCCAGCAGCCTGGGCCCTAGGAGTGGGATTGGGGAGCAGTACTTC. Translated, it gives CASSLGPRSGIGEQYF.

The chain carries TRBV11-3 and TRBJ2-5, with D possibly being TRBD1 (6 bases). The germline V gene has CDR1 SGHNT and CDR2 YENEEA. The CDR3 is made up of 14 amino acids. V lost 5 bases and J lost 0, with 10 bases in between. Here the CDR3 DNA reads TGTGCCAGCAGCCCAGGACAGAACCAAGAGACCCAGTACTTC. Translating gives CASSPGQNQETQYF.

The DNA of the CDR3 is TGTGCCAGCTCACTCTTCAGGGAGGGCGAGCAGTACTTC. It translates to CASSLFREGEQYF. The rearrangement links TRBV18 to TRBJ2-7; 7 bases line up with TRBD2. Per the germline V gene, CDR1 is KGHSH and CDR2 is LQKENI. The CDR3 has 13 amino acids. After removal of 4 bases from V and 6 bases from J, the junction contained 6 bases not matched to a gene.

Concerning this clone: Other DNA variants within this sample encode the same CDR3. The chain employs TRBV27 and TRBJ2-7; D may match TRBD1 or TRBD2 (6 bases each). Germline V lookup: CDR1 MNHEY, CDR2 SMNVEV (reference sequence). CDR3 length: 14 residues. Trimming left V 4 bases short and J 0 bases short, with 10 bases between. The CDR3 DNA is TGTGCCAGCAGTTGGAGGGGGAGCTCCTACGAGCAGTACTTC. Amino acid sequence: CASSWRGSSYEQYF.

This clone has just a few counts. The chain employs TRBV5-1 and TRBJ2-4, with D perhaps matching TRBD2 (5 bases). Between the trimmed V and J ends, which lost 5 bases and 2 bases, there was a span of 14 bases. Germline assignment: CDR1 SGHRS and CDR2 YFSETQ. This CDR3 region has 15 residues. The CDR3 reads CASSAVPGSKNIQYF. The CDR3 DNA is TGCGCCAGCAGTGCCGTGCCGGGGTCCAAAAACATTCAGTACTTC.

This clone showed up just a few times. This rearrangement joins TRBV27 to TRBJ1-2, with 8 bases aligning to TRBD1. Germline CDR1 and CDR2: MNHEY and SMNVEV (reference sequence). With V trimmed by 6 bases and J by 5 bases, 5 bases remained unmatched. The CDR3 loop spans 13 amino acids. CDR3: CASSQGAIYGYTF. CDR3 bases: TGTGCCAGCAGCCAGGGGGCGATTTATGGCTACACCTTC.

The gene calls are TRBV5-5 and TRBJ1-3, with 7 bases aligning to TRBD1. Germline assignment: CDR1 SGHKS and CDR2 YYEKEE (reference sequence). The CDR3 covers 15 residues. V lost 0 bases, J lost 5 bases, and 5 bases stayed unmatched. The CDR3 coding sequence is TGTGCCAGCAGCTTGGGACAGGGACAGAGAAACACCATATATTTT. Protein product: CASSLGQGQRNTIYF.

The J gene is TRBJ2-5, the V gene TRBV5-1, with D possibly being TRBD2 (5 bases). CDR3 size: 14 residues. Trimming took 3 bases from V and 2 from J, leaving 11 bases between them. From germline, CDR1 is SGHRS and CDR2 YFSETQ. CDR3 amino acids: CASSSAGDQETQYF. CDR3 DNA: TGCGCCAGCAGCTCGGCCGGGGATCAAGAGACCCAGTACTTC. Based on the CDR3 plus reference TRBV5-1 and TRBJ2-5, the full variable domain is KAGVTQTPRYLIKTRGQQVTLSCSPISGHRSVSWYQQTPGQGLQFLFEYFSETQRNKGNFPGRFSGRQFSNSRSEMNVSTLELGDSALYLCASSSAGDQETQYFGPGTRLLVL.

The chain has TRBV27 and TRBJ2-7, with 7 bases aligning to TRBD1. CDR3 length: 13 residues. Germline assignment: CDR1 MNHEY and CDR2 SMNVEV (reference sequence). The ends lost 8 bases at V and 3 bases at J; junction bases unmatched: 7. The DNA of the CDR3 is TGTGCCAGCGCCTCGGGACAGAGCTACGAGCAGTACTTC. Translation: CASASGQSYEQYF.

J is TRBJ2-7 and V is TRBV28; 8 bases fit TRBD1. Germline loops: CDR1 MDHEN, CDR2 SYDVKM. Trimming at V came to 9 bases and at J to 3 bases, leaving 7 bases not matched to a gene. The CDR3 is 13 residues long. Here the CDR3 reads CASLDRAGYEQYF. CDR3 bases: TGTGCCAGTCTGGACAGGGCGGGCTACGAGCAGTACTTC.

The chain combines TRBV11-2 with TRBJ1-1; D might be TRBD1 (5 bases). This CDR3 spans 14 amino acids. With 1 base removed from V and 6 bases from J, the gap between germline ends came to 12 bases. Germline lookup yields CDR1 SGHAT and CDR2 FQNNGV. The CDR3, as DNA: TGTGCCAGCAGCTTAGTCGGACAATTATCTGAAGCTTTCTTT. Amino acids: CASSLVGQLSEAFF.

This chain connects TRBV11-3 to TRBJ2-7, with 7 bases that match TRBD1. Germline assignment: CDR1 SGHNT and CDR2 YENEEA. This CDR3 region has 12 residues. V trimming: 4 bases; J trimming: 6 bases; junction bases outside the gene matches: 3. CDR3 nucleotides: TGTGCCAGCAGCTCTAGACAGGGCGAGCAGTACTTC. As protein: CASSSRQGEQYF.

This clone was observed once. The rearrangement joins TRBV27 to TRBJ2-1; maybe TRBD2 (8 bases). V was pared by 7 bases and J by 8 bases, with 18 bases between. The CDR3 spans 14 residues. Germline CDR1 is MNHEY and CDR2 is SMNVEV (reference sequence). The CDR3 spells CASTPTGTRDEQFF. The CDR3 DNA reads TGTGCCAGCACTCCGACAGGGACTAGAGATGAGCAGTTCTTC.

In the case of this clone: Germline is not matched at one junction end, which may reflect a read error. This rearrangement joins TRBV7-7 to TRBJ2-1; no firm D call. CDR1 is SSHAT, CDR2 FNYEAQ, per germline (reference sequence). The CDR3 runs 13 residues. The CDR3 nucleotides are TGTGCTAGCAGCCCCGGGCCGAACAATGAGCAGTTCTTC. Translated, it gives CASSPGPNNEQFF.

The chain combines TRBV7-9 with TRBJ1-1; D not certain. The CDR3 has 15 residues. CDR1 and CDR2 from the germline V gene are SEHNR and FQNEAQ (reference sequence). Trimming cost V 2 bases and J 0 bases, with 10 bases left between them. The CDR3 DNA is TGTGCCAGCAGCTTACGGGCAGGCATGAACACTGAAGCTTTCTTT. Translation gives CASSLRAGMNTEAFF.

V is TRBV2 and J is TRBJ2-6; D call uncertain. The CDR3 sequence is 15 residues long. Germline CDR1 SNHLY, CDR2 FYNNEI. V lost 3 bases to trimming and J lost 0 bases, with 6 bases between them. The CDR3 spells CASSERHSGANVLTF. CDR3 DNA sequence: TGTGCCAGCAGTGAGCGACACTCTGGGGCCAACGTCCTGACTTTC.

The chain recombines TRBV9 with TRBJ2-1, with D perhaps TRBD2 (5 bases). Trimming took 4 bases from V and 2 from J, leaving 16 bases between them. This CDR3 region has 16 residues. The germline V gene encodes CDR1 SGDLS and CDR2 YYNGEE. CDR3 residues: CASSPRGDLAYNEQFF. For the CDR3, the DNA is TGTGCCAGCAGCCCCCGGGGAGACTTAGCCTACAATGAGCAGTTCTTC.